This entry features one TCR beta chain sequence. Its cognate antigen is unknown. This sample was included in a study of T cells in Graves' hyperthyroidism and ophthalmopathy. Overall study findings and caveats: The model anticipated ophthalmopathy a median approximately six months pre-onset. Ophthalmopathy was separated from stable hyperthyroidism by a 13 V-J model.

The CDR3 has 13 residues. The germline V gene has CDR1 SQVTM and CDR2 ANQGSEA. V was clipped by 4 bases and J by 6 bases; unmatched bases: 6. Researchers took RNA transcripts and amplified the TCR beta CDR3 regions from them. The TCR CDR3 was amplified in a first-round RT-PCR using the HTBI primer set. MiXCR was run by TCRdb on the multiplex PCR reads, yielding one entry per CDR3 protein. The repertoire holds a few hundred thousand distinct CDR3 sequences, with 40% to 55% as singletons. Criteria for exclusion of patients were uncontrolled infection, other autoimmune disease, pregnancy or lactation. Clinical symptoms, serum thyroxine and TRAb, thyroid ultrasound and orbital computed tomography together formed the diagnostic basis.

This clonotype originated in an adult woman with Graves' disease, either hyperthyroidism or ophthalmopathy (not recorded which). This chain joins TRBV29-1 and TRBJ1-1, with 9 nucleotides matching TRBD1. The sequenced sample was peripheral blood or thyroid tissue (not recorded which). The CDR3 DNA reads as TGCAGCGTTGGAGAGGGACAGGGATCTGAAGCTTTCTTT. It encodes CSVGEGQGSEAFF.